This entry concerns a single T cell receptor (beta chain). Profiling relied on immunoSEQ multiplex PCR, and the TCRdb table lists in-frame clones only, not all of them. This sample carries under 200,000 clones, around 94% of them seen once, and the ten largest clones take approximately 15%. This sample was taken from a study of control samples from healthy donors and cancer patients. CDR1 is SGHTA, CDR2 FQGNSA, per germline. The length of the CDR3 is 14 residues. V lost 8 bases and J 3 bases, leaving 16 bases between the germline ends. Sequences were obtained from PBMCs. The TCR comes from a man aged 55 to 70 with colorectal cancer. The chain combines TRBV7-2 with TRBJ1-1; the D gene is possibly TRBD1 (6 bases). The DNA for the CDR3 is TGTGCCAGCGCAACGGCGACAGGAGACACTGAAGCTTTCTTT. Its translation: CASATATGDTEAFF.